The 22 T cell receptor beta chains given below trace back to one sample, sequenced in a study of blood T cell repertoires in COVID-19. Some clones are missing from TCRdb's copy, which holds only in-frame ones; the method was immunoSEQ multiplex PCR. This table has approximately 300,000 clones, more than 85% appearing once. The sequencing input was PBMCs or T cells enriched from blood (not recorded which). Source of these receptors: a woman in her twenties or thirties who had been exposed to COVID-19.

This rearrangement joins TRBV11-2 to TRBJ1-2; D gene uncertain. The CDR3 loop spans 14 amino acids. Germline lookup yields CDR1 SGHAT and CDR2 FQNNGV. With 3 bases removed from V and 6 bases from J, the gap between germline ends came to 14 bases. CDR3 sequence reads: CASSLLSGTDGYTF. Written as DNA, the CDR3 is TGTGCCAGCAGCTTGTTAAGTGGCACAGATGGCTACACCTTC.

The chain's CDR3 is CAIGDTASYEQYF. CDR3 coding DNA: TGTGCCATCGGGGACACCGCATCCTACGAGCAGTACTTC. The chain recombines TRBV10-3 with TRBJ2-7; tentative D call: TRBD1 (6 bases). Per the germline V gene, CDR1 is ENHRY and CDR2 is SYGVKD. This CDR3 comprises 13 residues. The V end lost 8 bases, the J end lost 1 base, and 12 bases lay between the germline ends.

V gene TRBV7-8 combines with J gene TRBJ1-2, with D possibly matching TRBD1 (6 bases). This CDR3 contains 15 residues. Germline loops: CDR1 SGHVS, CDR2 FQNEAQ. V lost 4 bases, J lost 4 bases, and 16 bases lay in between. CDR3 bases: TGTGCCAGCAGCTCCGACCCGACAGGTCTCTATGGCTACACCTTC. It translates to CASSSDPTGLYGYTF.

V usage is TRBV5-1 and J usage is TRBJ1-1; no definite D call. V was trimmed by 0 bases and J by 1 base, leaving 13 bases between them. Germline V lookup: CDR1 SGHRS, CDR2 YFSETQ. The CDR3 loop spans 16 amino acids. The CDR3 sequence is CASSLGGRPSNTEAFF. The DNA of the CDR3 is TGCGCCAGCAGCTTGGGAGGCCGCCCTTCGAACACTGAAGCTTTCTTT.

V is TRBV5-6 and J is TRBJ2-7, with 10 bases matching TRBD1. Looked up from germline, CDR1 is SGHDT and CDR2 is YYEEEE. Trimming cost V 1 base and J 4 bases; bases outside gene matches: 8. The CDR3 runs 16 residues. CDR3 coding DNA: TGTGCCAGCAGCTTGCGGAGGGACAGGGGATTATACGAGCAGTACTTC. As protein: CASSLRRDRGLYEQYF.

The CDR3 DNA is TGTGCCAGCAGGGAGACCAGTGATGGCTACACCTTC. As protein: CASRETSDGYTF. This sequence joins TRBV2 and TRBJ1-2; D call uncertain. The CDR3 totals 12 residues. Trimming took off 6 bases at V and 6 bases at J, with 11 bases between the two ends. CDR1 SNHLY and CDR2 FYNNEI come from the germline V gene.

CDR3 residues: CASEGEGLSNQPQHF. CDR3 bases: TGTGCCAGCGAGGGGGAGGGCCTTAGCAATCAGCCCCAGCATTTT. V gene TRBV2 combines with J gene TRBJ1-5, with D perhaps matching TRBD1 (6 bases). V was shortened by 8 bases and J by 0 bases, with 14 bases between the two germline ends. Germline values: CDR1 SNHLY, CDR2 FYNNEI. The CDR3 contains 15 residues.

V gene TRBV19 combines with J gene TRBJ1-5; TRBD1 aligns across 7 bases. The CDR3 is 16 amino acids. V trimming: 6 bases; J trimming: 1 base; junction bases outside the gene matches: 9. CDR1 and CDR2 (germline): LNHDA, SQIVND (reference sequence). In nucleotides, the CDR3 is TGTGCCAGTAGCCGAGACAGGGAGCGGAGCAATCAGCCCCAGCATTTT. It translates to CASSRDRERSNQPQHF.

The genes are TRBV15 and TRBJ1-4, with D possibly TRBD1 on 6 matching bases. Germline values: CDR1 LNHNV, CDR2 YYDKDF (reference sequence). Deletions cut 3 bases from V and 3 bases from J, with 14 bases between. The CDR3 length is 16 residues. The CDR3 sequence: CATSSNLDSANEKLFF. The DNA for the CDR3 is TGTGCCACCAGCAGTAACTTGGACAGTGCTAATGAAAAACTGTTTTTT. The entire variable domain, with the rest obtained from reference TRBV15 and TRBJ1-4, is as follows: DAMVIQNPRYQVTQFGKPVTLSCSQTLNHNVMYWYQQKSSQAPKLLFHYYDKDFNNEADTPDNFQSRRPNTSFCFLDIRSPGLGDTAMYLCATSSNLDSANEKLFFGSGTQLSVL.

The genes are TRBV29-1 and TRBJ1-1; possibly TRBD1 for D (5 bases). Germline loops: CDR1 SQVTM, CDR2 ANQGSEA. Between the trimmed V and J ends, which lost 6 bases and 1 base, there was a span of 15 bases. The CDR3 has 14 amino acids. Here the CDR3 reads CSVIKQVGNTEAFF. In DNA, the CDR3 is TGCAGCGTGATCAAACAGGTCGGGAACACTGAAGCTTTCTTT.

The rearrangement uses TRBV7-6 and TRBJ2-5; 8 bases are shared with TRBD2. V was pared by 6 bases and J by 0 bases, with 12 bases of the junction left unmatched. The CDR3 is 17 amino acids. Germline loops: CDR1 SGHVS, CDR2 FNYEAQ. CDR3 nucleotide sequence: TGTGCCAGCAGTAGCCTAGCGGGTGAAATGTACCAAGAGACCCAGTACTTC. It encodes CASSSLAGEMYQETQYF.

Only one count was recorded for this clone. This chain uses TRBV6-5 with TRBJ1-3; tentative D call: TRBD1 (5 bases). In germline, CDR1 is MNHEY, CDR2 SVGAGI. Trimming took off 2 bases at V and 4 bases at J, with 9 bases between the two ends. This CDR3 region has 14 residues. In nucleotides, the CDR3 is TGTGCCAGCAGTTACCTGGGGGGAGGAAACACCATATATTTT. Its translation: CASSYLGGGNTIYF.

The rearrangement uses TRBV19 and TRBJ2-6; 9 bases are a match to TRBD1. CDR1 LNHDA and CDR2 SQIVND come from the germline V gene (reference sequence). Trimming took 8 bases from V and 4 from J; bases not matched to a gene: 6. The CDR3 sequence is 15 residues long. The CDR3 sequence is CASWTGASGANVLTF. The CDR3 nucleotides read TGTGCCAGTTGGACAGGGGCGAGCGGGGCCAACGTCCTGACTTTC. Based on the CDR3 plus reference TRBV19 and TRBJ2-6, the full variable domain is DGGITQSPKYLFRKEGQNVTLSCEQNLNHDAMYWYRQDPGQGLRLIYYSQIVNDFQKGDIAEGYSVSREKKESFPLTVTSAQKNPTAFYLCASWTGASGANVLTFGAGSRLTVL.

This clone was counted once. This sequence joins TRBV5-1 and TRBJ2-7; 10 bases are shared with TRBD1. This CDR3 spans 15 amino acids. From germline, CDR1 is SGHRS and CDR2 YFSETQ. With V trimmed by 0 bases and J by 5 bases, 5 bases remained unmatched. The CDR3, as DNA: TGCGCCAGCAGCTTGGGGCCCGGACAGGGGGACGAGCAGTACTTC. Its protein is CASSLGPGQGDEQYF. The entire variable domain, with the rest obtained from reference TRBV5-1 and TRBJ2-7, is as follows: KAGVTQTPRYLIKTRGQQVTLSCSPISGHRSVSWYQQTPGQGLQFLFEYFSETQRNKGNFPGRFSGRQFSNSRSEMNVSTLELGDSALYLCASSLGPGQGDEQYFGPGTRLTVT.

The V gene is TRBV5-1, the J gene TRBJ1-3, with a tentative D call TRBD1 (6 bases). Germline CDR1 reads SGHRS; CDR2 reads YFSETQ. CDR3 size: 14 residues. With 4 bases removed from V and 2 bases from J, the gap between germline ends came to 10 bases. The CDR3 sequence is CASSPGTTGNTIYF. CDR3 coding DNA: TGCGCCAGCAGCCCCGGGACAACTGGAAACACCATATATTTT. Full variable domain (rest looked up from reference TRBV5-1 and TRBJ1-3): KAGVTQTPRYLIKTRGQQVTLSCSPISGHRSVSWYQQTPGQGLQFLFEYFSETQRNKGNFPGRFSGRQFSNSRSEMNVSTLELGDSALYLCASSPGTTGNTIYFGEGSWLTVV.

CDR3 loop: CASSQDYSSEYGYTF. The CDR3 DNA sequence: TGTGCCAGCAGCCAAGATTACTCTTCCGAATATGGCTACACCTTC. The chain joins TRBV3-1 (or the pseudogene TRBV3-2) to TRBJ1-2; D is uncertain. The CDR3 has 15 amino acids. Per germline, CDR1 LGHDT and CDR2 YNNKEL (reference sequence). The V and J ends lost 0 bases and 5 bases respectively, with 13 bases between them.

The chain links TRBV10-3 to TRBJ1-2, with 10 bases identical to TRBD1. Per germline, CDR1 ENHRY and CDR2 SYGVKD. The CDR3 is 14 residues long. V lost 6 bases to trimming and J lost 8 bases; unmatched junction nucleotides: 9. CDR3 nucleotide sequence: TGTGCCATCAGGGATTCCGGGACAGGGGTCGGCTACACCTTC. It specifies CAIRDSGTGVGYTF.

The genes are TRBV24-1 and TRBJ2-1; TRBD1 matches at 7 bases. Germline CDR1 reads KGHDR; CDR2 reads SFDVKD. The CDR3 totals 15 residues. V lost 8 bases and J lost 2; bases outside the gene matches: 8. The CDR3 protein is CATTTGTETYNEQFF. CDR3 DNA: TGTGCCACCACGACCGGGACAGAAACCTACAATGAGCAGTTCTTC.

This rearrangement joins TRBV21-1 to TRBJ2-7; the table's D call TRBD2 went unverified against the DNA. TRBV21-1 is annotated as a pseudogene. This CDR3 is built from 20 residues. The CDR3 nucleotides read TGTGCCAGCAGCAAATTTGGGAGCTGGGAGCCTACTCTTTGGGCCTACGAGCAGTACTTC. It yields the protein CASSKFGSWEPTLWAYEQYF.

The J gene is TRBJ1-4, the V gene TRBV9; 8 bases agree with TRBD1. J gave up 7 bases and V 0 bases, and 8 bases lay outside the gene matches. The CDR3 loop spans 16 amino acids. Germline V gives CDR1 SGDLS, CDR2 YYNGEE. CDR3 amino acids: CASSVGPQGAGEKLFF. The DNA for the CDR3 is TGTGCCAGCAGCGTAGGCCCCCAGGGGGCAGGTGAAAAACTGTTTTTT.

The J gene is TRBJ2-1, the V gene TRBV6-2 or TRBV6-3; D gene ambiguous. V shed 0 bases and J shed 8 bases, with 5 bases lying between them. Germline CDR1 reads MNHEY; CDR2 reads SVGEGT. The CDR3 is made up of 12 amino acids. CDR3 sequence: CASSYSSHEQFF. The CDR3 nucleotides are TGTGCCAGCAGTTACTCCTCCCATGAGCAGTTCTTC.

The chain joins TRBV5-1 to TRBJ1-3, with TRBD1 as a possible D gene (5 bases). The CDR3 runs 14 residues. Deletions cut 4 bases from V and 2 bases from J, with 10 bases between. The germline CDR1 and CDR2 sequences are SGHRS and YFSETQ. Here the CDR3 reads CASSLAGAGNTIYF. The CDR3 coding sequence is TGCGCCAGCAGCCTCGCGGGGGCTGGAAACACCATATATTTT.